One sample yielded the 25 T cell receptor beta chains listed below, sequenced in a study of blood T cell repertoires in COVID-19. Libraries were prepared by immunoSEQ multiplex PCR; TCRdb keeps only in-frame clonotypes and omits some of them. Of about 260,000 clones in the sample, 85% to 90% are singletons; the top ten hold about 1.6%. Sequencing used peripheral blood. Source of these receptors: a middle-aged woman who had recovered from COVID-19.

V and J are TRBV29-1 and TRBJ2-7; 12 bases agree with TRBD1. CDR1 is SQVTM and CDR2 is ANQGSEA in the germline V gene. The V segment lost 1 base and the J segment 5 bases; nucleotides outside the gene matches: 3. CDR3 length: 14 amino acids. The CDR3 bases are TGCAGCGTTGAAGGGGGACAGGGGGCAAACGAGCAGTACTTC. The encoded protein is CSVEGGQGANEQYF.

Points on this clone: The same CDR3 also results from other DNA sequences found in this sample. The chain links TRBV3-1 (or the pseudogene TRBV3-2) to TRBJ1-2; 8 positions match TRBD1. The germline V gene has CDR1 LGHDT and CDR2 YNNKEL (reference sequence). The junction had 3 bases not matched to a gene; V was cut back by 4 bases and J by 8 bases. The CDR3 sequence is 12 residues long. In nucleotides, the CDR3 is TGTGCCAGCAGCCCTCCAGGGGGCGGCTACACCTTC. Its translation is CASSPPGGGYTF.

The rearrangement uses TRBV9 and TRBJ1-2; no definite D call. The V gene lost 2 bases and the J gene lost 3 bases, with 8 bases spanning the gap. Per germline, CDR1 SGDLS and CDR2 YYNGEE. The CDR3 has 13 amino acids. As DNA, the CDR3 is TGTGCCAGCAGCGTCGGGTCGGACTATGGCTACACCTTC. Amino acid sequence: CASSVGSDYGYTF.

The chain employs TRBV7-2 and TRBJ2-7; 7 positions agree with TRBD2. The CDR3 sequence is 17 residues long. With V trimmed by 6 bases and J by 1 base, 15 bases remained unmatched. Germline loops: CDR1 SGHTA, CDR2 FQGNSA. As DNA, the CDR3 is TGTGCCAGCAGTCAAAGGGCTCTAGCGGCCCGGTCCTACGAGCAGTACTTC. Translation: CASSQRALAARSYEQYF.

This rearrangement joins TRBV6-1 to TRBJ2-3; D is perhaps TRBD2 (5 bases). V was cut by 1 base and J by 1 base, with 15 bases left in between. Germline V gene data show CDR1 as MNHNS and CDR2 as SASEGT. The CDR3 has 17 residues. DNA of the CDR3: TGTGCCAGCAGTGAAGGCACGAGGGTCCACCGCACAGATACGCAGTATTTT. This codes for CASSEGTRVHRTDTQYF.

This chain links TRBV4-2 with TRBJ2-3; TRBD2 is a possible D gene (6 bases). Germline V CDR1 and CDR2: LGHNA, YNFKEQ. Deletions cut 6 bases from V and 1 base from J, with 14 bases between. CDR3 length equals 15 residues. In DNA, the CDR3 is TGTGCCAGCAGGGCCGTGCGGGGTGGCACAGATACGCAGTATTTT. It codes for CASRAVRGGTDTQYF.

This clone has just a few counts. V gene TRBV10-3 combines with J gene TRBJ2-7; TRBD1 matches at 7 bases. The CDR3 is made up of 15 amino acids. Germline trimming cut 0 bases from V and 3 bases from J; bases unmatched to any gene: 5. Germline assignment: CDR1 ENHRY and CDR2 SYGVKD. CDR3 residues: CAISESQGLNYEQYF. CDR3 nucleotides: TGTGCCATCAGTGAGTCACAGGGGCTAAACTACGAGCAGTACTTC.

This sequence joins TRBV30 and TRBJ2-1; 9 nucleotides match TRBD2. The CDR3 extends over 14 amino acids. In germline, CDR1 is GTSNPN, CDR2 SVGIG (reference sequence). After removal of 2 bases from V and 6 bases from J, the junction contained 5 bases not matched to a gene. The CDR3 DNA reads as TGTGCCTGGAGTCGGCTAGCGGGGTCCAATGAGCAGTTCTTC. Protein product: CAWSRLAGSNEQFF.

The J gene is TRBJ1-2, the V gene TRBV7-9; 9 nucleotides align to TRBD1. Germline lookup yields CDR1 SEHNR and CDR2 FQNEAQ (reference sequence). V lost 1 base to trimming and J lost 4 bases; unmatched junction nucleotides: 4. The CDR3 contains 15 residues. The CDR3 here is CASSLGTGGGYGYTF. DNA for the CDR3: TGTGCCAGCAGCTTAGGTACAGGGGGCGGCTATGGCTACACCTTC.

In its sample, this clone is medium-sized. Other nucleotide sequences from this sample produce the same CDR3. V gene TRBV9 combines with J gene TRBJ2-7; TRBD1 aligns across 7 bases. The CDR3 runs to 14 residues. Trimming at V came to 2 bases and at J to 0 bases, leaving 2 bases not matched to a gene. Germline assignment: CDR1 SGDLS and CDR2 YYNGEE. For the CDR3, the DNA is TGTGCCAGCAGCGTGACAGGGAACTCCTACGAGCAGTACTTC. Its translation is CASSVTGNSYEQYF. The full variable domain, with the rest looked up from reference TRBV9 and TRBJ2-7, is DSGVTQTPKHLITATGQRVTLRCSPRSGDLSVYWYQQSLDQGLQFLIQYYNGEERAKGNILERFSAQQFPDLHSELNLSSLELGDSALYFCASSVTGNSYEQYFGPGTRLTVT.

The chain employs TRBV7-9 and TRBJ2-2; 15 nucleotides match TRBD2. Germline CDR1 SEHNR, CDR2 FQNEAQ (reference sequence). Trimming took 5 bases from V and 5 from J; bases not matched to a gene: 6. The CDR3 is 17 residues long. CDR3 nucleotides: TGTGCCAGCAGCGCCGGACTAGCGGGGGGGCGAACCGGGGAGCTGTTTTTT. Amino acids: CASSAGLAGGRTGELFF. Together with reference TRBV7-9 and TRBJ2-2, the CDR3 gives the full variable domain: DTGVSQNPRHKITKRGQNVTFRCDPISEHNRLYWYRQTLGQGPEFLTYFQNEAQLEKSRLLSDRFSAERPKGSFSTLEIQRTEQGDSAMYLCASSAGLAGGRTGELFFGEGSRLTVL.

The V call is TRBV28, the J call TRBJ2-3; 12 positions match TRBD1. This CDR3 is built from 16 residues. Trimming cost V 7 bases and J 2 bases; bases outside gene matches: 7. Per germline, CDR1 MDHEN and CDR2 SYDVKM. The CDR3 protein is CASNSGTGGSTDTQYF. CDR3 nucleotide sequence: TGTGCCAGCAACTCCGGGACAGGGGGCTCCACAGATACGCAGTATTTT.

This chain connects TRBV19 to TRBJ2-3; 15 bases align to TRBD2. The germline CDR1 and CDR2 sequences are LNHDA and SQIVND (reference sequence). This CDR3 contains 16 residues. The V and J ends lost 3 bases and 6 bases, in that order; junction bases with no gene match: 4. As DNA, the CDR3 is TGTGCCAGTAGTATCGGACTAGCGGGGGGGCAGGATACGCAGTATTTT. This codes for CASSIGLAGGQDTQYF. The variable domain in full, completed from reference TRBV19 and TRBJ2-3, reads DGGITQSPKYLFRKEGQNVTLSCEQNLNHDAMYWYRQDPGQGLRLIYYSQIVNDFQKGDIAEGYSVSREKKESFPLTVTSAQKNPTAFYLCASSIGLAGGQDTQYFGPGTRLTVL.

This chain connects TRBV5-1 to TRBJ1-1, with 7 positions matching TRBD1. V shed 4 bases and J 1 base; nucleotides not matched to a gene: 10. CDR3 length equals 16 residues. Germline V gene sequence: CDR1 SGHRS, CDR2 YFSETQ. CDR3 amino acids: CASSNSPTGRNTEAFF. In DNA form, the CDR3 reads TGCGCCAGCAGCAACTCGCCGACAGGGCGGAACACTGAAGCTTTCTTT.

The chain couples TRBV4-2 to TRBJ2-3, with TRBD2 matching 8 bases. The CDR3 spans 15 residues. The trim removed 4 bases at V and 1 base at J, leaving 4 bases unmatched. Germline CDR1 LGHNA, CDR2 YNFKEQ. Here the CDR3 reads CASSPTGGRTDTQYF. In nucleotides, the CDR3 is TGTGCCAGCAGCCCTACGGGGGGGCGCACAGATACGCAGTATTTT.

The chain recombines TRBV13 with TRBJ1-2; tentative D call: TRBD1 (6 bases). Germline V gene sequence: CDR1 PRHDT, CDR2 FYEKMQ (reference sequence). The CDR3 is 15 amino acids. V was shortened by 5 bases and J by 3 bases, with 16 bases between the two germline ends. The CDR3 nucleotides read TGTGCCAGCAGCGCCGTGTGGGGGGGCGACTATGGCTACACCTTC. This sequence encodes CASSAVWGGDYGYTF.

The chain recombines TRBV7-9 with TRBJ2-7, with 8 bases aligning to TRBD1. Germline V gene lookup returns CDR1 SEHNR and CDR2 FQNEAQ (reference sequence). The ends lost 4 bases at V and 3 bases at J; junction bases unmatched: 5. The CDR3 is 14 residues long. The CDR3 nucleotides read TGTGCCAGCAGCTCCTGGACAGGGAACTACGAGCAGTACTTC. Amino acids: CASSSWTGNYEQYF.

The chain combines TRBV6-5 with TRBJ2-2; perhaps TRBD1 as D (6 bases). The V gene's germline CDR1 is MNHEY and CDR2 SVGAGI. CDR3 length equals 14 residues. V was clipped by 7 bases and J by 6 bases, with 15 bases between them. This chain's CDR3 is CASNSPGASGELFF. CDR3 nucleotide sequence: TGTGCCAGCAATTCCCCAGGGGCATCCGGGGAGCTGTTTTTT.

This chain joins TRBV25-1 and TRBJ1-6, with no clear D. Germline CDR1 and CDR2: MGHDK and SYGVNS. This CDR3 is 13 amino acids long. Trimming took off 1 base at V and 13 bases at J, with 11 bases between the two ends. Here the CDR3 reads CASSEFEGMPLHF. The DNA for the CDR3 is TGTGCCAGCAGTGAATTTGAGGGAATGCCCCTCCACTTT.

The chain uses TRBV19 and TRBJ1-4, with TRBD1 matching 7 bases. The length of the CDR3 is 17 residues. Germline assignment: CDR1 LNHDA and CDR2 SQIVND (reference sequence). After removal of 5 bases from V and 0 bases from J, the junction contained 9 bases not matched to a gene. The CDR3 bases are TGTGCCAGTAGTCCCACCCTCGACAGGGCAACTAATGAAAAACTGTTTTTT. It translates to CASSPTLDRATNEKLFF.

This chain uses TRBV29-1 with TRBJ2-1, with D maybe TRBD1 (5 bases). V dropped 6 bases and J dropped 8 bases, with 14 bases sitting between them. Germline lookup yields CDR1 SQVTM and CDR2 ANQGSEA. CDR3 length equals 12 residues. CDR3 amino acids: CSVRPLRDEQFF. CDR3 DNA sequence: TGCAGCGTACGACCACTCAGGGATGAGCAGTTCTTC.

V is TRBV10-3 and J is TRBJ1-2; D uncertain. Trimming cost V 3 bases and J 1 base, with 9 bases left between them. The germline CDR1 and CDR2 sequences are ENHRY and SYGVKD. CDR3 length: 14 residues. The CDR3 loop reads CAISEFTGNYGYTF. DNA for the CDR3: TGTGCCATCAGTGAATTTACGGGTAACTATGGCTACACCTTC.

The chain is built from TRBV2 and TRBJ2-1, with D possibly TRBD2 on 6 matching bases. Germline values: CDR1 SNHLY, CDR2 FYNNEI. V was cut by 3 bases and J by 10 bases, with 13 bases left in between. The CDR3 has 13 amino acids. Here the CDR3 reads CASSDTSLGEQFF. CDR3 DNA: TGTGCCAGCAGTGATACTAGCTTGGGGGAGCAGTTCTTC. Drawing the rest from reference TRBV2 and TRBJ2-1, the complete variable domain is EPEVTQTPSHQVTQMGQEVILRCVPISNHLYFYWYRQILGQKVEFLVSFYNNEISEKSEIFDDQFSVERPDGSNFTLKIRSTKLEDSAMYFCASSDTSLGEQFFGPGTRLTVL.

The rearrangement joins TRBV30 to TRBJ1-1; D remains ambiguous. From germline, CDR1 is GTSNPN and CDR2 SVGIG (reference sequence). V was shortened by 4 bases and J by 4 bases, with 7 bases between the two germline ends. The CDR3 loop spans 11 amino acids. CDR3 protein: CAWTGSTEAFF. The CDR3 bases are TGTGCCTGGACAGGTAGCACTGAAGCTTTCTTT.

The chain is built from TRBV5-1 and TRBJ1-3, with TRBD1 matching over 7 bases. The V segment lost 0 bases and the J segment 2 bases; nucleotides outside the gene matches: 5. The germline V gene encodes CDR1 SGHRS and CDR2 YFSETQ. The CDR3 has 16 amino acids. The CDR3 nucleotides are TGCGCCAGCAGCTTGGTAGGGGGCGCCCCTGGAAACACCATATATTTT. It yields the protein CASSLVGGAPGNTIYF.